Shown below are 6 T cell receptor delta chains from a single sample sequenced in a study of gamma-delta chains in newborns, infants, children. TCRdb called clones from the reads again using CATT. This sample has roughly 11,000 delta-chain clones, with just under 9% found just once. Sequenced: blood. The receptor set was obtained from a child who was a newborn, infant or young child, either healthy, febrile or measles-vaccinated (not recorded which).

The J gene is TRDJ1, the V gene TRDV2; 12 nucleotides line up with TRDD3. The germline gives CDR1 GEAIGNYY, CDR2 EKD. The CDR3 covers 19 residues. With V trimmed by 3 bases and J by 0 bases, 13 bases remained unmatched. CDR3 region: CACDALLGDTWMYTDKLIF. Here the CDR3 DNA reads TGTGCCTGTGACGCCTTACTGGGGGATACATGGATGTACACCGATAAACTCATCTTT.

The chain joins TRDV2 to TRDJ1; weak D call: TRDD3 (6 bases). The CDR3 length is 17 residues. Germline lookup yields CDR1 GEAIGNYY and CDR2 EKD. The V and J ends lost 3 bases and 0 bases respectively, with 19 bases between them. CDR3: CACDPLGGRENTDKLIF. DNA of the CDR3: TGTGCCTGTGACCCATTGGGGGGTAGGGAAAACACCGATAAACTCATCTTT.

This clone was seen more than once but under ten times. The chain links TRDV2 to TRDJ1, with D possibly TRDD1 on 5 matching bases. The CDR3 consists of 21 residues. CDR1 GEAIGNYY and CDR2 EKD come from the germline V gene. The V gene lost 0 bases and the J gene lost 1 base, with 29 bases spanning the gap. CDR3 sequence: CACDTVSGATIGNDPTDKLIF. In DNA, the CDR3 is TGTGCCTGTGACACCGTGTCAGGGGCTACGATCGGAAATGACCCCACCGATAAACTCATCTTT.

A few counts support this clone. The chain joins TRAV29/DV5 to TRDJ1, with D possibly matching TRDD3 (5 bases). V lost 0 bases, J lost 2 bases, and 26 bases lay in between. Germline lookup yields CDR1 NSMFDY and CDR2 ISSIKDK. The CDR3 consists of 19 residues. CDR3 in amino acids: CAASAGNGGLLRDTDKLIF. The CDR3 DNA sequence: TGTGCAGCAAGCGCTGGGAACGGGGGTCTGCTCCGAGATACCGATAAACTCATCTTT.

This clone was found a few times. This sample includes further DNA sequences coding for the same CDR3. The V gene is TRDV2, the J gene TRDJ1, with D possibly being TRDD3 (5 bases). There are 15 residues in the CDR3. V was pared by 3 bases and J by 3 bases, with 16 bases between. Germline V lookup: CDR1 GEAIGNYY, CDR2 EKD. The chain's CDR3 is CACDPLGPRADKLIF. Written as DNA, the CDR3 is TGTGCCTGTGACCCCCTGGGCCCCCGGGCCGATAAACTCATCTTT.

The table lists this clone with a few counts. This rearrangement joins TRDV2 to TRDJ1; 12 positions agree with TRDD3. V lost 2 bases to trimming and J lost 0 bases; unmatched junction nucleotides: 6. Germline values: CDR1 GEAIGNYY, CDR2 EKD. CDR3 length equals 17 residues. The CDR3 sequence is CACDKLGDTQNTDKLIF. CDR3 coding DNA: TGTGCCTGTGACAAACTGGGGGATACACAAAACACCGATAAACTCATCTTT.